These 26 T cell receptor beta chains were all obtained from the same sample, sequenced in a study of control samples from healthy donors and cancer patients. TCRdb's table, derived via immunoSEQ multiplex PCR, lists solely in-frame clones and lacks some. The table records approximately 140,000 clones, over 85% of them present only once. Specimen: blood. These receptors all come from a man in his late teens or twenties in good health.

The gene calls are TRBV29-1 and TRBJ1-4; 7 nucleotides match TRBD1. CDR3 length: 12 amino acids. Germline V lookup: CDR1 SQVTM, CDR2 ANQGSEA. The ends lost 7 bases at V and 8 bases at J; junction bases unmatched: 7. DNA for the CDR3: TGCAGCGCGACAGGGTACGACGAAAAACTGTTTTTT. It specifies CSATGYDEKLFF.

This clone has ten or more counts. This chain uses TRBV4-1 with TRBJ1-1; the D is unclear. Trimming shortened V by 3 bases and J by 8 bases, and 10 bases separated the two germline ends. Germline CDR1 and CDR2: MGHRA and YSYEKL. This CDR3 spans 12 amino acids. Here the CDR3 reads CASSQGSWEAFF. The DNA for the CDR3 is TGCGCCAGCAGCCAGGGTTCGTGGGAAGCTTTCTTT.

This clone came up once. The chain joins TRBV4-3 to TRBJ2-1, with D possibly TRBD2 on 6 matching bases. Deletions cut 2 bases from V and 5 bases from J, with 16 bases between. From germline, CDR1 is LGHNA and CDR2 YSLEER. This CDR3 spans 16 amino acids. As DNA, the CDR3 is TGCGCCAGCAGCCAATCTACGCGGGAATTTCACAATGAGCAGTTCTTC. This codes for CASSQSTREFHNEQFF.

The chain combines TRBV13 with TRBJ1-1; D gene ambiguous. CDR3 size: 14 residues. Trimming removed 5 bases from V and 1 base from J, with 11 bases in between. The germline V gene has CDR1 PRHDT and CDR2 FYEKMQ (reference sequence). CDR3: CASSLLGRNTEAFF. The CDR3 coding sequence is TGTGCCAGCAGCCTACTAGGTAGGAACACTGAAGCTTTCTTT. Full variable domain (rest looked up from reference TRBV13 and TRBJ1-1): AAGVIQSPRHLIKEKRETATLKCYPIPRHDTVYWYQQGPGQDPQFLISFYEKMQSDKGSIPDRFSAQQFSDYHSELNMSSLELGDSALYFCASSLLGRNTEAFFGQGTRLTVV.

The chain links TRBV15 to TRBJ2-5; 7 nucleotides align to TRBD2. The CDR3 spans 17 residues. Trimming cost V 0 bases and J 5 bases; bases outside gene matches: 12. The germline V gene has CDR1 LNHNV and CDR2 YYDKDF (reference sequence). As DNA, the CDR3 is TGTGCCACCAGCAGAGATCGAAGAGTACGGGGAGGGGAGACCCAGTACTTC. This sequence encodes CATSRDRRVRGGETQYF.

This rearrangement joins TRBV30 to TRBJ2-7; D unclear. This CDR3 spans 13 amino acids. CDR1 and CDR2 (germline): GTSNPN, SVGIG (reference sequence). Trimming stripped 0 bases from V and 5 bases from J, with 11 bases between. CDR3 bases: TGTGCCTGGAGTGTAGAAAGAAACAACGAGCAGTACTTC. Protein: CAWSVERNNEQYF.

The chain joins TRBV19 to TRBJ2-5; D not resolved. Trimming shortened V by 4 bases and J by 3 bases, and 9 bases separated the two germline ends. Per germline, CDR1 LNHDA and CDR2 SQIVND (reference sequence). The CDR3 is 13 residues long. The CDR3 DNA reads as TGTGCCAGTAGTAGAGGAGTAGAAGAGACCCAGTACTTC. This encodes CASSRGVEETQYF.

CDR3 DNA: TGTGCCAGCAGTTGGACAGGAGTCGGCTCTGGAAACACCATATATTTT. Translating it yields CASSWTGVGSGNTIYF. The chain carries TRBV27 and TRBJ1-3; 7 bases fit TRBD1. Germline V CDR1 and CDR2: MNHEY, SMNVEV (reference sequence). J lost 0 bases, V lost 4 bases, and 6 bases had no gene match. This CDR3 has 16 residues.

V is TRBV4-1 and J is TRBJ2-5, with D uncertain. The CDR3 extends over 13 amino acids. Germline V CDR1 and CDR2: MGHRA, YSYEKL. The V and J ends lost 4 bases and 5 bases respectively, with 11 bases between them. CDR3 sequence (DNA): TGCGCCAGCAGCCTCTCGGTGGGGGAGACCCAGTACTTC. Encoded protein: CASSLSVGETQYF.

In this sample, this clone turned up a few times. This rearrangement joins TRBV5-1 to TRBJ1-6; D remains ambiguous. V was pared by 5 bases and J by 7 bases, with 16 bases between. The CDR3 spans 15 residues. Germline CDR1 is SGHRS and CDR2 is YFSETQ. CDR3 bases: TGCGCCAGCAGGCCGGAACTGGGCGAAAATTCACCCCTCCACTTT. Amino acid sequence: CASRPELGENSPLHF.

The gene calls are TRBV2 and TRBJ2-1; TRBD1 matches at 7 bases. CDR3 length: 13 residues. J was trimmed by 9 bases and V by 3 bases; bases with no gene match: 5. CDR1 and CDR2 (germline): SNHLY, FYNNEI. CDR3 protein: CASSEGRGTEQFF. The CDR3 DNA is TGTGCCAGCAGTGAGGGCAGGGGGACTGAGCAGTTCTTC.

The CDR3 reads CASSRPGGTEAFF. CDR3 in DNA: TGTGCCAGCAGCCGCCCAGGAGGCACTGAAGCTTTCTTT. This chain joins TRBV11-2 and TRBJ1-1; the D is unclear. This CDR3 has 13 amino acids. Trimming removed 5 bases at V and 4 bases at J, with 11 bases between. The germline gives CDR1 SGHAT, CDR2 FQNNGV.

This rearrangement joins TRBV20-1 to TRBJ2-3; D is possibly TRBD1 or TRBD2 (5 bases each). This CDR3 is 11 amino acids long. The V and J ends lost 6 bases and 4 bases respectively, with 8 bases between them. The germline gives CDR1 DFQATT, CDR2 SNEGSKA (reference sequence). In nucleotides, the CDR3 is TGCAGTGCCGGGGCTGCAGATACGCAGTATTTT. It is translated as CSAGAADTQYF.

The chain carries TRBV28 and TRBJ1-5; D is uncertain. Deletions cut 3 bases from V and 0 bases from J, with 21 bases between. The CDR3 sequence is 19 residues long. CDR1 is MDHEN, CDR2 SYDVKM, per germline. CDR3 residues: CASSFLGPEMLNSNQPQHF. The CDR3 nucleotides are TGTGCCAGCAGTTTCCTCGGCCCCGAGATGTTAAATAGCAATCAGCCCCAGCATTTT. Variable domain in full (rest from reference TRBV28 and TRBJ1-5): DVKVTQSSRYLVKRTGEKVFLECVQDMDHENMFWYRQDPGLGLRLIYFSYDVKMKEKGDIPEGYSVSREKKERFSLILESASTNQTSMYLCASSFLGPEMLNSNQPQHFGDGTRLSIL.

V is TRBV19 and J is TRBJ1-2, with D unresolved. Between the trimmed V and J ends, which lost 7 bases and 0 bases, there was a span of 6 bases. Germline CDR1 and CDR2: LNHDA and SQIVND (reference sequence). The CDR3 is 12 amino acids. The CDR3 sequence is CASTAANYGYTF. The CDR3 DNA reads TGTGCCAGTACCGCGGCTAACTATGGCTACACCTTC.

This clone is a singleton in its sample. The chain couples TRBV5-1 to TRBJ1-2, with TRBD1 identical over 12 bases. Germline values: CDR1 SGHRS, CDR2 YFSETQ. The CDR3 is 16 residues long. The junction had 11 bases not matched to a gene; V was cut back by 3 bases and J by 8 bases. The CDR3 sequence is CASSSTGQGAVRGYTF. CDR3 DNA sequence: TGCGCCAGCAGCTCGACGGGACAGGGGGCCGTGCGCGGCTACACCTTC.

The chain has TRBV6-4 and TRBJ2-6; D ambiguous. The CDR3 has 15 residues. The V end lost 0 bases, the J end lost 0 bases, and 3 bases lay between the germline ends. In germline, CDR1 is MRHNA, CDR2 SNTAGT. Here the CDR3 reads CASSDSHSGANVLTF. CDR3 in DNA: TGTGCCAGCAGTGACTCGCACTCTGGGGCCAACGTCCTGACTTTC.

This chain joins TRBV28 and TRBJ1-5; D gene unclear. V dropped 4 bases and J dropped 3 bases, with 16 bases sitting between them. The germline V gene encodes CDR1 MDHEN and CDR2 SYDVKM. The CDR3 covers 16 residues. The CDR3 sequence is CASSSDPYRANQPQHF. As DNA, the CDR3 is TGTGCCAGCAGTTCTGACCCCTATAGGGCCAATCAGCCCCAGCATTTT.

About this clone itself: One end of the junction varies from germline; a read error may be responsible. V and J are TRBV6-5 and TRBJ1-2, with TRBD1 as a possible D gene (5 bases). This CDR3 is 14 amino acids long. Germline V gene lookup returns CDR1 MNHEY and CDR2 SVGAGI. CDR3 sequence reads: CASSFGTSGPEVAF. The CDR3, as DNA: TGTGCCAGCAGTTTCGGGACGTCGGGACCCGAGGTAGCCTTC.

The chain combines TRBV5-1 with TRBJ1-6; D is undetermined. Germline V gives CDR1 SGHRS, CDR2 YFSETQ. V lost 0 bases, J lost 0 bases, and 10 bases lay in between. The CDR3 runs to 17 residues. The CDR3 DNA is TGCGCCAGCAGCTTGGGGCGAGGGTACTCCTATAATTCACCCCTCCACTTT. Protein product: CASSLGRGYSYNSPLHF.

V gene TRBV7-3 combines with J gene TRBJ2-6; no reliable D call. Germline CDR1 and CDR2: SGHTA and FQGTGA. This CDR3 has 15 residues. V gave up 1 base and J gave up 0 bases, with 4 bases separating them. This CDR3 reads CASSLRSSGANVLTF. Written as DNA, the CDR3 is TGTGCCAGCAGCTTAAGGAGCTCTGGGGCCAACGTCCTGACTTTC.

V usage is TRBV13 and J usage is TRBJ1-4; D may be TRBD1 (6 bases). The V gene lost 5 bases and the J gene lost 6 bases, with 13 bases spanning the gap. This CDR3 contains 14 residues. Germline V gene sequence: CDR1 PRHDT, CDR2 FYEKMQ (reference sequence). The CDR3 nucleotides read TGTGCCAGCAGCCGGGGGCGTAGGGATGAAAAACTGTTTTTT. Translation gives CASSRGRRDEKLFF.

This chain joins TRBV6-4 and TRBJ2-3, with 7 bases that match TRBD1. This CDR3 has 14 amino acids. The V gene's germline CDR1 is MRHNA and CDR2 SNTAGT. With 3 bases clipped from V and 2 bases from J, the junction kept 2 bases outside the gene matches. CDR3 nucleotides: TGTGCCAGCAGTGAAGGGGGCCCCACAGATACGCAGTATTTT. Amino acids: CASSEGGPTDTQYF.

The chain couples TRBV2 to TRBJ2-2; D call uncertain. CDR3 size: 13 residues. CDR1 SNHLY and CDR2 FYNNEI come from the germline V gene. Deletions cut 7 bases from V and 2 bases from J, with 8 bases between. The CDR3 DNA follows: TGTGCCAGCAAAGTGGTAAACACCGGGGAGCTGTTTTTT. The encoded protein is CASKVVNTGELFF.

The genes are TRBV3-1 (or the pseudogene TRBV3-2) and TRBJ1-5; TRBD1 aligns across 10 bases. J was trimmed by 6 bases and V by 0 bases; bases with no gene match: 2. CDR3 size: 15 residues. Germline V gene sequence: CDR1 LGHDT, CDR2 YNNKEL (reference sequence). The CDR3 loop is CASSQDGTGVQPQHF. DNA for the CDR3: TGTGCCAGCAGCCAAGATGGGACAGGGGTTCAGCCCCAGCATTTT.

The chain employs TRBV7-9 and TRBJ2-5; the D is unclear. Germline V gene data show CDR1 as SEHNR and CDR2 as FQNEAQ (reference sequence). The CDR3 totals 12 residues. The V end lost 4 bases, the J end lost 5 bases, and 8 bases lay between the germline ends. The CDR3 reads CASSSDWETQYF. DNA for the CDR3: TGTGCCAGCAGCTCGGATTGGGAGACCCAGTACTTC.